This TCR beta chain was sequenced during a study of blood T cell repertoires in COVID-19. For the study at large: Acute and convalescent COVID-19 samples came from the United States, Italy and Spain. PBMCs, B-cell-depleted T cells, or T cells provided the cDNA or gDNA that made up the material.

In the authors' methods: The assay estimated nucleated cells by amplifying reference gene primers. Assay used: immunoSEQ multiplex PCR; TCRdb lists only in-frame clones, some missing. V, J and clone size derive from that table, while D and trimming were established from the DNA sequence. The sample carries 70,000 to 100,000 clones, around three quarters recorded once. The V gene's germline CDR1 is MNHEY and CDR2 SVGAGI. J gave up 3 bases and V 4 bases, and 2 bases lay outside the gene matches. The CDR3 is 14 amino acids. Sample: peripheral blood. The rearrangement links TRBV6-5 to TRBJ2-2; 7 bases agree with TRBD1. This receptor was taken from a woman aged 55-69 years in a cohort sampled during active or convalescent COVID-19. CDR3 coding DNA: TGTGCCAGCAGTTCGGGACAGCACACCGGGGAGCTGTTTTTT. Amino acid sequence: CASSSGQHTGELFF.